This record concerns one T cell receptor (beta chain) sequence. Its target antigen remains unknown. Base-call qualities are not available, and no considerably larger clone is one nucleotide away. Including cysteine and phenylalanine, the CDR3 has 16 amino acids. Only the CDR3 DNA stays, 48 bases, in frame from base 1. V loses 3 bases, J loses 5 bases, and the germline ends lie 19 bases apart. CDR1 and CDR2 were assigned from the germline V gene as SGHAT and FQNNGV. This sample was included in a study of cytomegalovirus exposure and HLA in healthy donors (dated by TCRdb to about 2017). Broadly, across the study: An earlier analysis of several hundred of the donors reported 276 Gb of sequence data and 117 million unique TCR beta sequences obtained from 180 million or so T cells. The genetic ancestry cluster associated with self-reported Caucasian donors included 65% to 90% of the roughly 400 genotyped donors. In a later genetic analysis, genome-wide SNP genotypes for about 65% of the 666 donors were used, and that subset was treated as a discovery cohort. The number of donors typed differed by locus, with about 629-630 for A, B, C, DRB1 and DQB1, 522 for DQA1, 600 to 610 for DPA1, and some 440 for DPB1. An early release that covered several hundred HLA-typed donors contained about 290 gigabases of sequencing data and tens of millions of unique TCR sequences. Along with the roughly 670-subject first cohort, a separate validation cohort of over a hundred different subjects was used. To study patterns of TCR occurrence, a later analysis re-analyzed previously published TCR beta repertoires from around 700 donors and added high-resolution HLA genotyping. HLA typing included class I and class II loci at four-digit resolution. The study used immunosequencing to profile the T cell repertoires of hundreds of subjects and linked those repertoires to cytomegalovirus serostatus. The study aimed to test whether signatures of past pathogen exposure could be identified by cataloging public T cell receptors. The study combined high-throughput TCR immunosequencing, statistical association of individual TCRs with disease status, and machine learning to predict cytomegalovirus infection status. Four to six DR-DQ haplotypes were handled as single units for association and clustering, since linkage in the cohort was strong. To decide whether each TCR beta V gene segment behaved as functional or pseudogenic, an earlier analysis of some 570 of the donors relied on high-throughput TCR beta sequencing. In the later analysis, no new phenotypic data were used to find candidate immune exposures; instead, reliance was placed on TCR beta sequences and their occurrence across donors. Every repertoire in the discovery cohort had been generated on one and the same sequencing platform. Across 398 genotyped donors of the cohort, an average of about 240,000 unique TCR beta nucleotide sequences per donor were sequenced, and around 20% of those sequences were non-productive. Donor age, sex, ethnicity and CMV serostatus were compiled together with the repertoire data. Overall results and qualifications from the work: A later analysis reported that several top co-occurrence clusters appeared linked to parvovirus B19, influenza, CMV and Epstein-Barr virus. In a later analysis, most CMV-associated TCR beta chains were found to appear HLA-restricted, with HLA associations seemingly driven largely by CMV exposure. This cohort had only TCR beta chains sequenced, and the lack of alpha or paired-chain data limited which features could be detected. A later analysis found that TCR association rates varied across HLA loci, with DRB1 alleles showing the most associated TCRs and HLA-C alleles the fewest. Because counts were too low, about 15 rarely observed V segments, including chromosome 9 orphons, were left out of the earlier analysis of 587 of the donors. HLA typing was unavailable for some donors at each locus, so association tests used only the typed subset. Because the 87-base-pair reads could not distinguish some IMGT-functional V segments, including TRBV6-2 and TRBV6-3, those segments were excluded. In vitro tests confirmed that a few of the cytomegalovirus-associated TCR beta chains recognize cytomegalovirus antigens. For the cohort, immune exposure information was limited to CMV serostatus. According to a later genetic analysis, donors in an Asian-associated ancestry cluster had fewer N-insertions in productive TCRs than the approximately 690-donor mean. Most TCR sequences were observed very rarely across donors, whereas some public TCRs were present in many individuals. In a later analysis, HLA-associated TCR beta chains were found to be more clonally expanded and to have lower generation probabilities than equally common non-associated chains. In the study, 150 to 200 TCR beta chains were listed as associated with cytomegalovirus. The authors suggested that the approach could potentially be generalized to other disease states and immunological phenotypes. Sequencing depth was assumed to be roughly uniform across donors in the presence/absence analyses, though that assumption may not hold. When HLA alleles, especially DR and DQ, strongly co-occurred, attributing TCR associations to individual alleles was difficult. Correlated functional status among segregating V segments might be attributable to linkage disequilibrium, but an unknown experimental factor could not be ruled out. At a false discovery rate of 0.05, a later analysis linked around 17,000 TCR beta sequences to specific HLA alleles. The classifier was reported to diagnose cytomegalovirus status with high specificity and sensitivity in both the original cohort and the validation cohort. In an earlier analysis of approximately 600 of the donors, most TCR beta V segments were observed in productive rearrangements about 87% or about 30% of the time, broadly matching IMGT annotations. The sequencing pipeline was judged likely to have produced a cluster of highly shared sequence variants as a technical artifact. A later genetic analysis associated a missense DCLRE1C variant with V-gene and J-gene trimming of TCR beta chains, and an independent cohort replicated the association. A further reported finding was that TCR beta sequences accurately predicted the HLA-A and HLA-B alleles for most subjects in the first cohort.

The library was obtained by the immunoSEQ multiplex PCR assay. For the multiplex PCR, a mixture combining 60 forward primers for TCR Vbeta segments and 13 reverse primers for TCR Jbeta segments was used. A multiplex PCR assay on genomic DNA amplified the CDR3 region of rearranged TCR beta genes. The Illumina HiSeq System was used to sequence the amplified TCR beta libraries as 87-base-pair reads. Under the source paper's analysis protocol: Across the roughly 700 repertoires, a later analysis counted 80 million or so unique TCR beta chains, 9 million to 14 million of which were shared by at least two donors. Raw reads were error-corrected and collapsed into unique sequences by a nearest-neighbor algorithm in which closely related sequences were merged to remove PCR and sequencing errors. V, D and J gene segments were assigned by aligning CDR3 sequences to IMGT reference sequences. Each retained sequence needed at least a six-nucleotide match to both a V gene segment and a J gene segment. Rearrangements were classified as productive when the CDR3 lacked stop codons and remained in frame with V and J, and all other rearrangements were classified as non-productive. Following IMGT convention, CDR3 was defined as the stretch from the second conserved V-encoded cysteine up to the conserved J-encoded phenylalanine. The earlier analysis of a few hundred of the donors excluded any sequence lacking an unambiguous match to a single V gene segment. In an earlier analysis of several hundred of the donors, V segments were called functional above 56.7% productive rearrangements and were called segregating when the between-donor standard deviation exceeded 5%. A statistical classification framework was developed to diagnose cytomegalovirus status using the catalog of TCR beta chain sequences. In a later analysis, TCR nucleotide sequences were compared against IMGT/GENE-DB human TR gene sequences so that V and J genes could be assigned. In a later analysis, CDR3 sequences and most-parsimonious VDJ recombination scenarios were assigned using the TCRdist pipeline. In a later analysis, each TCR beta chain was defined by its CDR3 amino acid sequence together with its V-gene family, and reads without a unique V-gene family were excluded. In a later analysis, approximately 640 highly shared, low-generation-probability nucleotide sequences were removed to address suspected cross-contamination and a sequencing artifact. For each public chain, a later analysis derived a clonal expansion index from normalized ranks of inferred template counts within each repertoire. In a later analysis, generation probabilities were computed using a VDJ recombination model fitted to out-of-frame rearrangements, and the results were checked against IGoR. A later analysis scored TCR-TCR, TCR-HLA and TCR-CMV co-occurrence with hypergeometric tests, applying a repertoire-size bias correction to TCR pairs. To estimate false discovery rates, a later analysis permuted the HLA or CMV assignments 20 times. In a later analysis, co-occurring TCRs were grouped with DBSCAN, and TCRdist sequence similarity was added when clustering was performed within HLA-allele-positive subsets. Repertoires with fewer than 30,000 or more than 120,000 public chains were left out of co-occurrence clustering, as were a handful of repertoires with anomalous nucleotide sharing. TCRdb holds this immuneACCESS table with in-frame rearrangements only. Some clones are missing; in checked studies, unresolved V genes explain under half, and the rest has no known cause. V, J and clone size were drawn from that table, and D and trimming were deduced from the DNA. The sample has 150,000 to 200,000 clones on record, 80% of them singletons. The ten largest clones add up to approximately 14% of the sample.

The cohort comprised fewer than 700 healthy bone marrow donors. Cohort members were all nominally healthy when sampled, although unrecorded immune exposures were likely present. The donor was CMV seronegative and belonged to the group of several hundred seronegative cohort members. A peripheral blood sample was provided by each donor, and peripheral blood mononuclear cells were used for TCR beta sequencing. The Qiagen DNeasy Blood Extraction Kit was used to extract genomic DNA from the blood cell samples. The sequence joins TRBV11-2 to TRBJ2-5; TRBD1 might be the D gene, on 6 matching bases. This TCR came from a middle-aged woman in good health and CMV-seronegative. The sample taken for sequencing was PBMCs. The CDR3 sequence is CASSLLGGGEGETQYF. The DNA sequence reads TGTGCCAGCAGCTTGCTTGGGGGCGGTGAGGGGGAGACCCAGTACTTC.